Shown below are 4 T cell receptor beta chains from a single sample sequenced in a study of cytomegalovirus exposure and HLA in healthy donors. The PCR contained 60 Vbeta and 13 Jbeta primers. Measured with immunoSEQ multiplex PCR; TCRdb has only the in-frame clones, and not every one. In the table there are 150,000 or so clones, roughly 80% of which are singletons. Sequencing input: PBMCs. All receptors come from a woman between 35 and 50 years old in good health and CMV-seronegative.

The chain is built from TRBV18 and TRBJ2-3; 9 nucleotides line up with TRBD2. J lost 0 bases, V lost 6 bases, and 16 bases had no gene match. This CDR3 region has 19 residues. The germline gives CDR1 KGHSH, CDR2 LQKENI. CDR3 sequence reads: CASSPFPSGGITSTDTQYF. DNA for the CDR3: TGTGCCAGCTCCCCTTTCCCCAGCGGGGGGATTACTAGCACAGATACGCAGTATTTT.

The V and J genes are TRBV28 and TRBJ1-4, with a tentative D call TRBD1 (6 bases). Trimming stripped 7 bases from V and 5 bases from J, with 17 bases between. The CDR3 extends over 15 amino acids. Germline V gene lookup returns CDR1 MDHEN and CDR2 SYDVKM. The CDR3 DNA is TGTGCCAGCACCCCCAGGACAGCTCCGAATGAAAAACTGTTTTTT. Amino acids: CASTPRTAPNEKLFF.

V and J are TRBV4-1 and TRBJ1-3; no clear D. Germline CDR1 MGHRA, CDR2 YSYEKL. Trimming cost V 5 bases and J 0 bases, with 11 bases left between them. The CDR3 totals 15 residues. The CDR3, as DNA: TGCGCCAGCAGCGGGCGGGAGAGCTCTGGAAACACCATATATTTT. Translated, it gives CASSGRESSGNTIYF.

In its sample, this clone was seen a few times. The V call is TRBV5-5, the J call TRBJ1-1; possible D gene TRBD1, 5 bases. CDR3 length equals 15 residues. Germline V lookup: CDR1 SGHKS, CDR2 YYEKEE (reference sequence). V was shortened by 3 bases and J by 2 bases, with 14 bases between the two germline ends. Written as DNA, the CDR3 is TGTGCCAGCAGCTCTGACAGTTCATACAACACTGAAGCTTTCTTT. It is translated as CASSSDSSYNTEAFF.